This is a list of T cell receptor beta chains from one sample in a study of post-analysis software for immune sequencing data. Each CDR3 protein is one row after TCRdb ran MiXCR on the PCR reads. The sample carries 650,000 to 900,000 distinct CDR3 sequences, 46% recorded once. Sequenced sample: blood. The receptors stem from a girl aged 10 to 17 with multiple sclerosis. CDR3s include the opening cysteine and the closing phenylalanine or tryptophan. The D gene is left open where the match is weak. A row's size may be missing; if present it is once, few, many or a size class.

abundance,d_gene,j_gene,v_gene,CDR3aa,CDR3nt
once,-,TRBJ2-3,TRBV9,CASGAPQYF,TGTGCCAGCGGGGCCCCGCAGTATTTT
-,-,TRBJ1-2,TRBV10-3,CAISDPVWGYTF,TGTGCCATCAGTGACCCGGTCTGGGGCTACACCTTC
few,TRBD2,TRBJ2-1,TRBV6-2/TRBV6-3,CASSTSGLAANEQFF,TGTGCCAGCAGTACCTCGGGACTAGCGGCCAATGAGCAGTTCTTC
-,-,TRBJ2-3,TRBV29-1,CSVYLGVGTDTQYF,TGCAGCGTCTACCTGGGGGTGGGGACAGATACGCAGTATTTT
-,TRBD1,TRBJ2-1,TRBV7-9,CAGSPGTARNEQFF,TGTGCCGGCAGCCCCGGGACAGCCCGTAATGAGCAGTTCTTC
-,-,TRBJ1-2,TRBV12-3/TRBV12-4,CASSLADTSTYGYTF,TGTGCCAGCAGTTTAGCGGACACTTCCACGTATGGCTACACCTTC
many,-,TRBJ2-3,TRBV7-2,CASSPRRRSTDTQYF,TGTGCCAGCAGCCCGAGGCGGCGAAGCACAGATACGCAGTATTTT
-,TRBD1,TRBJ1-4,TRBV13,CASSVRTGAYEKLFF,TGTGCCAGCAGCGTAAGGACAGGGGCGTATGAAAAACTGTTTTTT
-,-,TRBJ2-1,TRBV12-3/TRBV12-4,CASSHGQFAYNEQFF,TGTGCCAGCAGTCACGGACAGTTCGCCTACAATGAGCAGTTCTTC
few,-,TRBJ2-7,TRBV12-3/TRBV12-4,CASSLGSGVNEQYF,TGTGCCAGCAGTTTGGGATCAGGGGTAAACGAGCAGTACTTC
-,-,TRBJ2-5,TRBV6-5,CASSSLTQGWETQYF,TGTGCCAGCAGTTCCTTGACTCAGGGGTGGGAGACCCAGTACTTC
few,TRBD2,TRBJ2-1,TRBV3-1,CASGLLAGVVFF,TGTGCCAGCGGCCTCCTAGCGGGAGTTGTGTTCTTC
-,TRBD1,TRBJ2-7,TRBV29-1,CSARDRGRDGQYF,TGCAGCGCCCGGGACAGGGGGCGCGACGGGCAGTACTTC
-,TRBD2,TRBJ2-1,TRBV6-2/TRBV6-3,CASSRSSGSLNEQFF,TGTGCCAGCAGTCGTTCTAGCGGGAGCCTCAATGAGCAGTTCTTC
few,-,TRBJ1-1,TRBV7-2,CASSLGRTGAFF,TGTGCCAGCAGCTTAGGCAGGACTGGAGCTTTCTTT
-,-,TRBJ2-3,TRBV18,CASSPGAGSSTDTQYF,TGTGCCAGCTCACCCGGGGCAGGGTCTAGCACAGATACGCAGTATTTT
-,-,TRBJ2-1,TRBV6-5,CASRRDARGFYNEQFF,TGTGCCAGCCGGCGGGACGCTCGAGGGTTCTACAATGAGCAGTTCTTC
few,-,TRBJ2-7,TRBV3-1,CASSPHSGSESSYEQYF,TGTGCCAGCAGCCCCCACTCCGGCTCAGAGAGCTCCTACGAGCAGTACTTC
few,TRBD1,TRBJ2-7,TRBV10-3,CAIRGQGADEQYF,TGTGCCATCCGGGGACAGGGGGCCGACGAGCAGTACTTC
-,-,TRBJ2-1,TRBV6-2/TRBV6-3,CASGSRGRVYNEQFF,TGTGCCAGCGGGTCTAGAGGACGGGTCTACAATGAGCAGTTCTTC
few,-,TRBJ2-1,TRBV5-1,CASRTSLDEQFF,TGCGCCAGCAGAACTAGCTTGGATGAGCAGTTCTTC
-,-,TRBJ2-3,TRBV13,CASSLAAAPRNTDTQYF,TGTGCCAGCAGCCTGGCGGCGGCGCCAAGGAACACAGATACGCAGTATTTT
-,-,TRBJ2-6,TRBV15,CATSRAAGTGANVLTF,TGTGCCACCAGCAGAGCTGCTGGGACAGGGGCCAACGTCCTGACTTTC
-,TRBD1,TRBJ2-1,TRBV10-2,CASSARTGPGYEQFF,TGCGCCAGCAGTGCCCGGACAGGCCCCGGATATGAGCAGTTCTTC
-,-,TRBJ1-1,TRBV29-1,CSVRRLNTEAFF,TGCAGCGTTCGCAGGTTGAACACTGAAGCTTTCTTT
few,TRBD1,TRBJ1-2,TRBV7-9,CASSLYQDRGSGYTF,TGTGCCAGCAGCTTATACCAGGACAGGGGGTCTGGCTACACCTTC
-,-,TRBJ1-5,TRBV6-1,CASRITGSRPQPQHF,TGTGCCAGCAGAATTACGGGCTCCCGCCCACAGCCCCAGCATTTT